These 4 T cell receptor beta chains originate from one sample sequenced in a study of T cell repertoires in cytomegalovirus infection. These receptors lack a known antigen. MiXCR was run by TCRdb on the reads, yielding one entry per CDR3 protein. This table has hundreds of thousands of distinct CDR3 sequences, about 33% appearing once. Source: cultured PBMCs, taken from culture after CMV antigen stimulation. These receptors were obtained from a human donor in good health (CMV status not recorded). Some clones in this sample may be carry-over from other donors' samples.

The sample holds a few counts of this clonotype. At one end the junction does not follow the germline gene, possibly because of a read error. The rearrangement links TRBV6-2 or TRBV6-3 to TRBJ2-1, with TRBD2 matching over 9 bases. CDR1 and CDR2 (germline): MNHEY, SVGEGT. The CDR3 runs to 15 residues. This CDR3 is CASTEWAGGYSEQFF. CDR3 DNA: TGTGCCAGCACCGAATGGGCGGGAGGGTACAGTGAGCAGTTCTTC.

The genes are TRBV29-1 and TRBJ2-3; TRBD1 or TRBD2 may be the D gene (6 bases each). Trimming stripped 2 bases from V and 5 bases from J, with 11 bases between. CDR1 is SQVTM, CDR2 ANQGSEA, per germline. The CDR3 has 13 residues. The CDR3 region is CSVEPGAGDTQYF. In DNA form, the CDR3 reads TGCAGCGTTGAACCGGGGGCGGGAGATACGCAGTATTTT.

Turning to this clonotype: A much bigger clone sits one base away, suggesting this may be a read error. The DNA for the CDR3 is TGTGCCAGTAGTATGACAGGGGGCACTGAAGCTTTCTTT. This gives the protein CASSMTGGTEAFF. J is TRBJ1-1 and V is TRBV19, with 9 bases matching TRBD1. With 3 bases clipped from V and 4 bases from J, the junction kept 0 bases outside the gene matches. The CDR3 loop spans 13 amino acids. Germline V gives CDR1 LNHDA, CDR2 SQIVND (reference sequence).

This clonotype was observed a few times. This rearrangement joins TRBV28 to TRBJ2-7, with D perhaps matching TRBD2 (5 bases). In germline, CDR1 is MDHEN, CDR2 SYDVKM. The CDR3 is 15 amino acids. Deletions cut 1 base from V and 1 base from J, with 11 bases between. This CDR3 is CASSLLGEPSYEQYF. The CDR3, as DNA: TGTGCCAGCAGTTTATTGGGAGAACCGTCCTACGAGCAGTACTTC.